This T cell receptor beta chain emerged from a study of cytomegalovirus exposure and HLA in healthy donors. Study results and caveats: V- and J-gene trimming of TCR beta was linked (in a later analysis) to a missense DCLRE1C variant.

This PCR relied on a set of 60 Vbeta primers and 13 Jbeta primers. The method was immunoSEQ multiplex PCR; TCRdb's version includes in-frame clones alone and lacks a portion of them. The sample includes 100,000 to 150,000 clones, roughly four fifths of them seen just once. This clone showed up just a few times. Its cognate antigen is unknown. Germline V gives CDR1 SGDLS, CDR2 YYNGEE. CDR3 length equals 15 residues. The ends lost 4 bases at V and 6 bases at J; junction bases unmatched: 12. Specimen: PBMCs. The chain joins TRBV9 to TRBJ1-1, with 7 bases matching TRBD1. The sequence came from a woman in her forties or fifties in good health and CMV-seronegative. The CDR3 spells CASSPKTGTGAEAFF. CDR3 coding DNA: TGTGCCAGCAGCCCGAAGACAGGGACCGGGGCTGAAGCTTTCTTT. The full variable domain, in which reference TRBV9 and TRBJ1-1 provide the parts outside the CDR3, is DSGVTQTPKHLITATGQRVTLRCSPRSGDLSVYWYQQSLDQGLQFLIQYYNGEERAKGNILERFSAQQFPDLHSELNLSSLELGDSALYFCASSPKTGTGAEAFFGQGTRLTVV.